What follows are 18 T cell receptor beta chains derived from one specimen sequenced in a study of T cells in Graves' hyperthyroidism and ophthalmopathy. Regions amplified from RNA transcripts were the TCR beta CDR3 regions. HTBI primers were the set used in a first-round RT-PCR of the TCR CDR3. TCRdb re-called the multiplex PCR reads with MiXCR, one entry per CDR3 protein. The data show approximately 400,000 distinct CDR3 sequences, about 15% seen once. The sequenced material came from blood. These receptors were obtained from a woman in her thirties with Graves' ophthalmopathy.

This clonotype has ten or more counts. The chain has TRBV20-1 and TRBJ1-5, with unresolved D. V was clipped by 3 bases and J by 3 bases, with 18 bases between them. The CDR3 is made up of 16 amino acids. CDR1 DFQATT and CDR2 SNEGSKA come from the germline V gene (reference sequence). The CDR3 is CSASDTAFGDNQPQHF. Written as DNA, the CDR3 is TGCAGTGCTAGCGACACGGCTTTCGGGGACAATCAGCCCCAGCATTTT.

This clonotype was detected a few times. The chain carries TRBV7-9 and TRBJ2-7, with 11 bases lining up with TRBD1. The trim removed 1 base at V and 6 bases at J, leaving 8 bases unmatched. Looked up from germline, CDR1 is SEHNR and CDR2 is FQNEAQ (reference sequence). The CDR3 sequence is 16 residues long. The CDR3 region has the DNA TGTGCCAGCAGCTTAGGGGCCGGGACAGGGGGACGCGAGCAGTACTTC. This sequence encodes CASSLGAGTGGREQYF.

In its sample, this clonotype was seen many times. The chain recombines TRBV7-9 with TRBJ1-2, with 9 bases that match TRBD1. J gave up 4 bases and V 5 bases, and 17 bases lay outside the gene matches. In germline, CDR1 is SEHNR, CDR2 FQNEAQ (reference sequence). The CDR3 consists of 18 residues. The CDR3 DNA reads TGTGCCAGCAGCCGCGAGGGGACAGGGAGAACTAATTTCTATGGCTACACCTTC. Its translation is CASSREGTGRTNFYGYTF. The variable domain in full, completed from reference TRBV7-9 and TRBJ1-2, reads DTGVSQNPRHKITKRGQNVTFRCDPISEHNRLYWYRQTLGQGPEFLTYFQNEAQLEKSRLLSDRFSAERPKGSFSTLEIQRTEQGDSAMYLCASSREGTGRTNFYGYTFGSGTRLTVV.

Many counts were recorded for this clonotype. For the CDR3, the DNA is TGCGCCAGCAGCTTGGAGTCCGGGCGCTATGGCTACACCTTC. This encodes CASSLESGRYGYTF. The chain combines TRBV5-1 with TRBJ1-2, with D hard to call. Germline loops: CDR1 SGHRS, CDR2 YFSETQ. CDR3 length equals 14 residues. The germline V and J ends were trimmed by 0 bases and 4 bases, with 10 bases remaining between them.

Ten or more counts support this clonotype. This rearrangement joins TRBV30 to TRBJ1-1; TRBD1 matches at 9 bases. Germline CDR1 reads GTSNPN; CDR2 reads SVGIG (reference sequence). J was trimmed by 3 bases and V by 0 bases; bases with no gene match: 2. There are 14 residues in the CDR3. The CDR3 reads CAWSVGTGHTEAFF. CDR3 DNA: TGTGCCTGGAGTGTAGGGACAGGGCACACTGAAGCTTTCTTT.

This clonotype was counted ten times or more. The CDR3 DNA reads as TGTGCCAGCAGCACTGGGACAGGGGGACAGCCCCAGCATTTT. Protein product: CASSTGTGGQPQHF. The chain carries TRBV7-2 and TRBJ1-5; 11 bases match TRBD1. This CDR3 spans 14 amino acids. Germline assignment: CDR1 SGHTA and CDR2 FQGNSA. The J segment lost 7 bases and the V segment lost 5 bases, leaving 4 bases of the junction unmatched.

This clonotype was detected many times. The chain couples TRBV29-1 to TRBJ2-7; 11 nucleotides agree with TRBD2. Trimming at V came to 6 bases and at J to 2 bases, leaving 6 bases not matched to a gene. The CDR3 is 14 amino acids. Germline CDR1 is SQVTM and CDR2 is ANQGSEA. For the CDR3, the DNA is TGCAGCGTAAGAACTAGCGGGGGCGCCTACGAGCAGTACTTC. Translated, it gives CSVRTSGGAYEQYF.

This clonotype was picked up many times. The gene calls are TRBV5-1 and TRBJ2-1; TRBD2 agrees at 9 bases. The CDR3 is made up of 13 amino acids. In germline, CDR1 is SGHRS, CDR2 YFSETQ. Trimming took 6 bases from V and 7 from J; bases not matched to a gene: 5. CDR3: CASTVAGDNEQFF. The CDR3 bases are TGCGCCAGCACGGTAGCGGGGGATAATGAGCAGTTCTTC.

The rearrangement joins TRBV7-2 to TRBJ2-1; 10 bases match TRBD1. CDR1 SGHTA and CDR2 FQGNSA come from the germline V gene. J lost 12 bases, V lost 3 bases, and 11 bases had no gene match. This CDR3 is 15 amino acids long. The CDR3 sequence: CASSLRQGARDGQFF. The CDR3, as DNA: TGTGCCAGCAGCTTGCGACAGGGGGCGCGAGATGGGCAGTTCTTC.

This chain links TRBV7-9 with TRBJ2-1; 8 bases are shared with TRBD2. The CDR3 length is 15 residues. Germline CDR1 and CDR2: SEHNR and FQNEAQ (reference sequence). V trimming: 6 bases; J trimming: 9 bases; junction bases outside the gene matches: 13. CDR3 sequence (DNA): TGTGCCAGCAGGGTAGCGGGGAAAACGAGGGGTGAGCAGTTCTTC. Residues: CASRVAGKTRGEQFF.

The chain combines TRBV27 with TRBJ2-1; D may be TRBD1 (5 bases). CDR3 length: 15 amino acids. Germline CDR1 is MNHEY and CDR2 is SMNVEV (reference sequence). Deletions cut 1 base from V and 9 bases from J, with 16 bases between. CDR3 region: CASSLLSVQGIEQFF. The CDR3 coding sequence is TGTGCCAGCAGTTTATTATCCGTCCAGGGTATTGAGCAGTTCTTC.

This chain uses TRBV20-1 with TRBJ2-1; D uncertain. Germline lookup yields CDR1 DFQATT and CDR2 SNEGSKA (reference sequence). Trimming stripped 2 bases from V and 8 bases from J, with 10 bases between. This CDR3 region has 12 residues. The CDR3 is CSARLVLDEQFF. The CDR3, as DNA: TGCAGTGCTAGACTAGTTTTAGATGAGCAGTTCTTC.

This chain connects TRBV9 to TRBJ2-1; 8 nucleotides align to TRBD2. V lost 0 bases and J lost 10; bases outside the gene matches: 12. The CDR3 extends over 16 amino acids. The V gene's germline CDR1 is SGDLS and CDR2 YYNGEE. The CDR3 protein is CASSVGPGGGLGEQFF. The DNA for the CDR3 is TGTGCCAGCAGCGTAGGTCCGGGCGGGGGGCTGGGCGAGCAGTTCTTC.

This clonotype was seen many times. The chain is built from TRBV20-1 and TRBJ2-1; 8 bases line up with TRBD2. The CDR3 has 14 residues. CDR1 is DFQATT, CDR2 SNEGSKA, per germline (reference sequence). J was trimmed by 5 bases and V by 3 bases; bases with no gene match: 6. CDR3 bases: TGCAGTGCTAGGGGTAGCGGGGCTGACAATGAGCAGTTCTTC. This gives the protein CSARGSGADNEQFF.

The V and J genes are TRBV19 and TRBJ1-1, with a possible D match to TRBD1 (5 bases). Looked up from germline, CDR1 is LNHDA and CDR2 is SQIVND (reference sequence). The CDR3 has 14 residues. V dropped 6 bases and J dropped 1 base, with 12 bases sitting between them. CDR3 region: CASREGPRNTEAFF. DNA of the CDR3: TGTGCCAGTAGGGAGGGGCCTCGGAACACTGAAGCTTTCTTT.

This clonotype was recorded many times. The chain uses TRBV7-8 and TRBJ2-7; the match to TRBD2 covers 7 bases. J was trimmed by 4 bases and V by 0 bases; bases with no gene match: 3. This CDR3 region has 14 residues. CDR1 and CDR2 (germline): SGHVS, FQNEAQ. The CDR3 protein is CASSLAGGRYEQYF. CDR3 sequence (DNA): TGTGCCAGCAGCTTAGCGGGGGGGAGGTACGAGCAGTACTTC.

This clonotype was picked up many times. The rearrangement links TRBV6-1 to TRBJ2-7; possible D gene TRBD2, 6 bases. The germline V gene encodes CDR1 MNHNS and CDR2 SASEGT. This CDR3 has 14 residues. V lost 7 bases, J lost 2 bases, and 15 bases lay in between. Written as DNA, the CDR3 is TGTGCCAGCACCCCGCTAGCGTCGGCCTACGAGCAGTACTTC. Translating it yields CASTPLASAYEQYF.

This clonotype was recorded at least ten times. This chain links TRBV6-2 or TRBV6-3 with TRBJ2-1, with TRBD2 identical over 9 bases. This CDR3 has 17 amino acids. Germline V lookup: CDR1 MNHEY, CDR2 SVGEGT. The V segment lost 0 bases and the J segment 8 bases; nucleotides outside the gene matches: 11. The CDR3 DNA reads as TGTGCCAGCAGTTACTCCTACGGCGGGGGGGCCGTAGATGAGCAGTTCTTC. Amino acid sequence: CASSYSYGGGAVDEQFF.